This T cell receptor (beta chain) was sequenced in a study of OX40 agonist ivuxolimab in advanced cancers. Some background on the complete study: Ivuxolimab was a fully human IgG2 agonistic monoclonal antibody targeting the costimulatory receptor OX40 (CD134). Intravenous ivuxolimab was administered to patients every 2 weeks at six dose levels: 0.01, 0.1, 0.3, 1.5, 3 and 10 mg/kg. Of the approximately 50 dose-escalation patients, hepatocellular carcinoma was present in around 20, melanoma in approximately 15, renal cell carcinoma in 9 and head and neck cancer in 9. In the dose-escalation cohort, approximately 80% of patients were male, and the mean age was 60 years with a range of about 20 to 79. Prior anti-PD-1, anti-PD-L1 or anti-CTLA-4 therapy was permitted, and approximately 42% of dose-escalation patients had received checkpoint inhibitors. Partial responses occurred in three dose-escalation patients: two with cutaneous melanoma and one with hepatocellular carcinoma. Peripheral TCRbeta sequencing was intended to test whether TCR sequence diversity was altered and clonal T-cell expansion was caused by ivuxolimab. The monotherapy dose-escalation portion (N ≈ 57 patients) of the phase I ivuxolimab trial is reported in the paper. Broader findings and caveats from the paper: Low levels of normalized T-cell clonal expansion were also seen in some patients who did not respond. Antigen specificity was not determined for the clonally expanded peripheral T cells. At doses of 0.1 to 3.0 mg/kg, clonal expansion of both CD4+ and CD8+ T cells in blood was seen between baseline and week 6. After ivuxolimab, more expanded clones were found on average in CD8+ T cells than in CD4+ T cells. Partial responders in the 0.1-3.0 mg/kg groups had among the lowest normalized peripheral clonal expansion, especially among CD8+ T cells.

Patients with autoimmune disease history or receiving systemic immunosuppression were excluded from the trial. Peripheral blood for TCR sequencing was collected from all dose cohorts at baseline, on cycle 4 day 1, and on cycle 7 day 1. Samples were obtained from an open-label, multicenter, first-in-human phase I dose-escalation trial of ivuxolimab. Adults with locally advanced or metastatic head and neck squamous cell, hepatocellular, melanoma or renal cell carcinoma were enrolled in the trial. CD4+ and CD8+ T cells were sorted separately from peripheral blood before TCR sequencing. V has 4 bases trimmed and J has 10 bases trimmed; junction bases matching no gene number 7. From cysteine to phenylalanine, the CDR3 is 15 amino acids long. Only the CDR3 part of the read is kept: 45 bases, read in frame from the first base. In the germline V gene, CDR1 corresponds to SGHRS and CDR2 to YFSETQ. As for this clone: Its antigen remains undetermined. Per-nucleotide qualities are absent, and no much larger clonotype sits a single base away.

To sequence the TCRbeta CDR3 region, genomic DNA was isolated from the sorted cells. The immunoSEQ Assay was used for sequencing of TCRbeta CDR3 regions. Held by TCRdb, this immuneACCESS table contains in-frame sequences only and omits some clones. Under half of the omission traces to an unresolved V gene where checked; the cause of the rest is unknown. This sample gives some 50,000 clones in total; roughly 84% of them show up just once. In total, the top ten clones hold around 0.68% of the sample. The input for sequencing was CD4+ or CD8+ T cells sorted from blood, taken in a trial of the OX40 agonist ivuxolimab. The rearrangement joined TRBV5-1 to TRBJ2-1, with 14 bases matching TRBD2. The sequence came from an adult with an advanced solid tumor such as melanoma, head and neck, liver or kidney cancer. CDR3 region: CASSPGLAGVGEQFF. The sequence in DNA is TGCGCCAGCAGCCCGGGACTAGCGGGAGTAGGGGAGCAGTTCTTC.